The entry that follows covers one T cell receptor (beta chain) sequence. Its target is not known. These data come from a study of T cell responses to AZD1222 COVID-19 vaccine. Study conclusions and caveats: Spike-specific TCR breadth and depth went up after people got two AZD1222 doses.

Investigators merged groups given second doses at roughly 4 or roughly 12 weeks. Sequencing was performed with immunoSEQ multiplex PCR; in TCRdb, only in-frame clones are kept and a portion is missing. The repertoire includes tens of thousands of clones, roughly 86% of them detected once, and approximately 2.6% sits in the top ten. With 10 bases removed from V and 7 bases from J, the gap between germline ends came to 10 bases. This CDR3 is 10 amino acids long. CDR1 is MDHEN and CDR2 is SYDVKM in the germline V gene. The receptor was isolated from an adult who received the AZD1222 COVID-19 vaccine. The chain uses TRBV28 and TRBJ1-2, with D uncertain. Specimen: peripheral blood, collected 28 days after the second AZD1222 dose. The CDR3 DNA is TGTGCCACGATGGCAGGTGGCTACACCTTC. Its translation is CATMAGGYTF.